This record looks at one T cell receptor beta chain sequence and its context. The target antigen is unknown. Only in-frame clones appear in the TCRdb table, and some are missing; sequencing was by immunoSEQ multiplex PCR. The sample lists about 130,000 clones, approximately 86% occurring once. The data originate from a study of identifying expanded T cells in peripheral blood. Overall study results and limits: Variance in clone template counts between roughly 2-week samples significantly increased with total template count across all healthy donors.

The CDR3 consists of 13 residues. V was pared by 7 bases and J by 7 bases, with 14 bases between. Germline loops: CDR1 MDHEN, CDR2 SYDVKM. Sequences were obtained from blood. This chain links TRBV28 with TRBJ1-5, with a possible D match to TRBD1 (6 bases). The TCR comes from a person between 18 and 69 years old in good health. CDR3 coding DNA: TGTGCCAGCATGGGGGGGACAAGACAGCCCCAGCATTTT. This codes for CASMGGTRQPQHF.